What follows are 6 T cell receptor beta chains derived from one specimen sequenced in a study of blood T cell repertoires in COVID-19. The assay was immunoSEQ multiplex PCR, and TCRdb's table has in-frame clones only and misses some. The sample contains about 200,000 clones, around 84% of which appear only once. Material: peripheral blood. These receptor sequences come from a man aged 50-59 years with acute or convalescent COVID-19.

Only a few counts were recorded for this clone. This chain joins TRBV27 and TRBJ2-2; TRBD1 might be the D (6 bases). Germline CDR1 reads MNHEY; CDR2 reads SMNVEV (reference sequence). Trimming stripped 5 bases from V and 2 bases from J, with 15 bases between. CDR3 size: 16 residues. DNA for the CDR3: TGTGCCAGCAGTCCTCGACAGGTTGTCAACACCGGGGAGCTGTTTTTT. Its protein product is CASSPRQVVNTGELFF.

The V gene is TRBV5-1, the J gene TRBJ1-4; TRBD1 agrees at 8 bases. The germline V gene has CDR1 SGHRS and CDR2 YFSETQ. CDR3 length: 14 amino acids. The ends lost 0 bases at V and 5 bases at J; junction bases unmatched: 0. CDR3 in amino acids: CASSLAGGNEKLFF. The CDR3 DNA is TGCGCCAGCAGCTTGGCAGGGGGCAATGAAAAACTGTTTTTT.

This clone was observed a single time. The chain is built from TRBV6-2 or TRBV6-3 and TRBJ2-2, with D possibly TRBD1 on 5 matching bases. V was pared by 2 bases and J by 3 bases, with 10 bases between. The CDR3 runs to 15 residues. From germline, CDR1 is MNHEY and CDR2 SVGEGT. In DNA form, the CDR3 reads TGTGCCAGCAGTTACCCAGGGCTGGACACCGGGGAGCTGTTTTTT. Translation: CASSYPGLDTGELFF.

V is TRBV29-1 and J is TRBJ2-7, with D perhaps TRBD2 (6 bases). The CDR3 is 15 amino acids. The V end lost 5 bases, the J end lost 0 bases, and 17 bases lay between the germline ends. Germline CDR1 and CDR2: SQVTM and ANQGSEA. The CDR3 DNA reads as TGCAGCGTTCGCAAGACTAGTCAAAGCTCCTACGAGCAGTACTTC. Translation: CSVRKTSQSSYEQYF.

V usage is TRBV3-1 (or the pseudogene TRBV3-2) and J usage is TRBJ1-1; 8 nucleotides line up with TRBD1. The J segment lost 7 bases and the V segment lost 5 bases, leaving 6 bases of the junction unmatched. The germline CDR1 and CDR2 sequences are LGHDT and YNNKEL (reference sequence). The CDR3 consists of 13 residues. The CDR3 is CASSKPDRVEAFF. CDR3 nucleotide sequence: TGTGCCAGCAGCAAACCGGACAGGGTTGAAGCTTTCTTT.

The chain joins TRBV27 to TRBJ1-6; 7 positions match TRBD1. After removal of 1 base from V and 9 bases from J, the junction contained 3 bases not matched to a gene. Germline V gene sequence: CDR1 MNHEY, CDR2 SMNVEV (reference sequence). This CDR3 comprises 14 residues. CDR3 residues: CASSLWAGGSPLHF. CDR3 coding DNA: TGTGCCAGCAGTTTATGGGCAGGGGGTTCACCCCTCCACTTT.